The rows below give T cell receptor beta chains drawn from one sample of a study of spatial heterogeneity in lung cancer. One entry per CDR3 protein, called by TCRdb with MiXCR from the 5' RACE reads. The table includes about 14,000 distinct CDR3 sequences, 10% to 14% detected once. Sequences were derived from PBMCs, sampled at surgery. These receptors all stem from a female donor with early-stage non-small cell lung cancer. Each CDR3 is given with its conserved first and last residue. The order of the fields is D gene, J gene, V gene, clone size, CDR3 DNA, CDR3 protein. A D gene is named only where the DNA matches it firmly. Only part of the rows carry a size: once, few, many, or a class if the clone is expanded.

-,TRBJ1-1,TRBV18,many,TGTGCCAGCTCACCCGGGACGGGAATGAACACTGAAGCTTTCTTT,CASSPGTGMNTEAFF
TRBD2,TRBJ2-3,TRBV10-2,many,TGCGCCAGCAAAAAACAGGGACCTAGCGGGGGCCCCACAGATACGCAGTATTTT,CASKKQGPSGGPTDTQYF
TRBD2,TRBJ2-3,TRBV7-2,many,TGTGCCAGCAGCTTATACGGGGCTAGCGGGGGGGCCACAGATACGCAGTATTTT,CASSLYGASGGATDTQYF
-,TRBJ2-2,TRBV5-1,many,TGCGCCAGCCGATACCCCGGGACAAGAAACACCGGGGAGCTGTTTTTT,CASRYPGTRNTGELFF
TRBD1,TRBJ2-7,TRBV7-8,medium-sized,TGTGCCAGCAGGAGGGGACAGTCGTACGAGCAGTACTTC,CASRRGQSYEQYF
-,TRBJ1-1,TRBV7-3,many,TGTGCCAGCAGCCGGACAGTGAACACTGAAGCTTTCTTT,CASSRTVNTEAFF
-,TRBJ2-5,TRBV20-1,many,TGCAGTGCTGAGAAACAGGGAACTGAGACCCAGTACTTC,CSAEKQGTETQYF
TRBD2,TRBJ2-7,TRBV20-1,few,TGCAGTGCTAGAGATCTTTTAATAGCGGGGGGGGCGAAGCAGTACTTC,CSARDLLIAGGAKQYF
-,TRBJ2-7,TRBV3-1,many,TGTGCCAGCAGCCACACAGGGCGAGGGACCTACGAGCAGTACTTC,CASSHTGRGTYEQYF
-,TRBJ2-7,TRBV4-1,few,TGCGCCAGCAGTATCCAAGGGGGATCTGTCTACGAGCAGTACTTC,CASSIQGGSVYEQYF
-,TRBJ1-1,TRBV28,many,TGTGCCAGCAACACGGTCGGGGGGAACACTGAAGCTTTCTTT,CASNTVGGNTEAFF
TRBD2,TRBJ2-1,TRBV19,many,TGTGCCAGTAGTAGGCTCGGGGGGGCGAATGAGCAGTTCTTC,CASSRLGGANEQFF
TRBD1,TRBJ1-2,TRBV24-1,many,TGTGCCACCAGTGCCGGGACAGGGGATGGCTACACCTTC,CATSAGTGDGYTF
-,TRBJ2-4,TRBV28,medium-sized,TGTGCCAGCAATCGGGTCGATACCGACAAAAACATTCAGTACTTC,CASNRVDTDKNIQYF
-,TRBJ2-6,TRBV5-6,many,TGTGCCAGCAGCTTTCTGGGGACCTCTGGGGCCAACGTCCTGACTTTC,CASSFLGTSGANVLTF
-,TRBJ1-5,TRBV27,-,TGTGCCAGCAGTTTCGAAAGATACGCCGATAGGGTACAGCCCCAGCATTTT,CASSFERYADRVQPQHF
-,TRBJ1-5,TRBV6-1,many,TGTGCCAGCAGTGAACGAGCAAGTGGGAGGGGGCAGCCCCAGCATTTT,CASSERASGRGQPQHF
-,TRBJ2-1,TRBV20-1,-,TGCAGTGCTAGACACCCTCCCGCATACAATGAGCAGTTCTTC,CSARHPPAYNEQFF
-,TRBJ2-5,TRBV29-1,-,TGCAGCGTTGAAGATATAGTCTCGGCAGGGGAGACCCAGTACTTC,CSVEDIVSAGETQYF
TRBD2,TRBJ2-5,TRBV7-7,many,TGTGCTAGCAGCTCGGGACTAGCGGCGTCGGAGACCCAGTACTTC,CASSSGLAASETQYF
-,TRBJ2-5,TRBV12-3/TRBV12-4,few,TGTGCCAGCAGTGTCGGGGGGCACGATCGGGTCACCCAGTACTTC,CASSVGGHDRVTQYF
TRBD1,TRBJ2-7,TRBV19,many,TGTGCCAGTAGTCCCCCAGGGGGCGGCTACGAGCAGTACTTC,CASSPPGGGYEQYF
TRBD1,TRBJ2-4,TRBV6-1,many,TGTGCCAGCACCCTTCAGGGGGTGGCCAAAAACATTCAGTACTTC,CASTLQGVAKNIQYF
-,TRBJ2-7,TRBV30,-,TGTGCCTGGAGTGTACTGACCTACGAGCAGTACTTC,CAWSVLTYEQYF
-,TRBJ1-1,TRBV7-8,many,TGTGCCAGCAGCTTAGAGGGGTTCACTGAAGCTTTCTTT,CASSLEGFTEAFF
-,TRBJ2-2,TRBV12-3/TRBV12-4,many,TGTGCCAGCAGGAACGTCGGGGGGCACACCGGGGAGCTGTTTTTT,CASRNVGGHTGELFF
TRBD2,TRBJ2-1,TRBV11-2,many,TGTGCCAGCAGCTCCGGGACTAGCTTTTACAATGAGCAGTTCTTC,CASSSGTSFYNEQFF
TRBD1,TRBJ1-4,TRBV7-2,many,TGTGCCAGCAGAACGGACAGGGGGAATGAAAAACTGTTTTTT,CASRTDRGNEKLFF
-,TRBJ1-2,TRBV28,few,TGTGCCAGCAGTTTGAAGGGCAGCTATGGCTACACCTTC,CASSLKGSYGYTF
-,TRBJ1-5,TRBV19,many,TGTGCCAGTAGTAATGGACAGCGAGTCAAGCCCCAGCATTTT,CASSNGQRVKPQHF
TRBD2,TRBJ2-1,TRBV13,-,TGTGCCAGCAGCAGTCGGACTAGCGGGGGTATTAATGAGCAGTTCTTC,CASSSRTSGGINEQFF
-,TRBJ1-1,TRBV9,-,TGTGCCAGCACCGGGTCAGAGAACACTGAAGCTTTCTTT,CASTGSENTEAFF
-,TRBJ1-6,TRBV6-6,many,TGTGCCAGCAAGCAAGGTACAGGTGAAAATTCACCCCTCCACTTT,CASKQGTGENSPLHF
-,TRBJ1-5,TRBV7-9,many,TGTGCCAGCAGCTTAGAAGGGCTCAATCAGCCCCAGCATTTT,CASSLEGLNQPQHF
-,TRBJ1-2,TRBV2,many,TGTGCCAGCAGGGTCGAAAGGGAGGGCAGAGGCTACACCTTC,CASRVEREGRGYTF
-,TRBJ1-1,TRBV29-1,many,TGCAGCGTTGCCCAGAGTGCGGGGCTCACTGAAGCTTTCTTT,CSVAQSAGLTEAFF
-,TRBJ2-2,TRBV27,few,TGTGCCAGCAGTTTCCAACGTCCGGGTGCCAACACCGGGGAGCTGTTTTTT,CASSFQRPGANTGELFF
-,TRBJ1-1,TRBV3-1,-,TGTGCCAGCAGCCCCGATCCTGGCACTGAAGCTTTCTTT,CASSPDPGTEAFF
TRBD1,TRBJ2-5,TRBV5-1,many,TGCGCCAGCAGCTTGGCCGGGACAGGGGTAGAGACCCAGTACTTC,CASSLAGTGVETQYF
-,TRBJ2-2,TRBV18,many,TGTGCCAGCTCACCACCCACGTGGAACACCGGGGAGCTGTTTTTT,CASSPPTWNTGELFF
-,TRBJ2-7,TRBV6-5,many,TGTGCCAGCAAGAGAGGTCCCTACGAGCAGTACTTC,CASKRGPYEQYF
TRBD2,TRBJ2-3,TRBV4-2,-,TGTGCCAGCAGCCAGAATCTAGCGGGGGGCACAGATACGCAGTATTTT,CASSQNLAGGTDTQYF
-,TRBJ2-6,TRBV12-3/TRBV12-4,medium-sized,TGTGCCAGCCGACGCGCCAACGTCCTGACTTTC,CASRRANVLTF
-,TRBJ2-7,TRBV6-2/TRBV6-3,many,TGTGCCAGCAGTTACTCCTCCCAGATACTATCCTACGAGCAGTACTTC,CASSYSSQILSYEQYF
-,TRBJ1-5,TRBV28,-,TGTGCCAGCAGGACACCACAGGCTGGAGGGAGGGCCTATAGCAATCAGCCCCAGCATTTT,CASRTPQAGGRAYSNQPQHF
-,TRBJ2-7,TRBV20-1,many,TGCAGTGCCCACCGGGACCGTCAGTACGAGCAGTACTTC,CSAHRDRQYEQYF
TRBD1,TRBJ1-5,TRBV19,many,TGTGCCAGTAGCGCGACAGGGGGCGGTCAGCCCCAGCATTTT,CASSATGGGQPQHF
TRBD2,TRBJ2-5,TRBV5-1,many,TGCGCCAGCAGCCGCGGGGGGGCCGGAGAGACCCAGTACTTC,CASSRGGAGETQYF
TRBD1,TRBJ1-4,TRBV2,many,TGTGCCAGCAGTGAAGAGGGTACAGGGGGTGTAGGTGAAAAACTGTTTTTT,CASSEEGTGGVGEKLFF